These T cell receptor beta chains were read from a single sample in a study of resident and recirculating memory T cells in vitiligo. Measured with immunoSEQ multiplex PCR; TCRdb has only the in-frame clones, and not every one. The sample lists fewer than 80,000 clones, roughly 90% occurring once. Sequencing was performed on blood. The receptors were gathered from a male donor with vitiligo. CDR3s include the opening cysteine and the closing phenylalanine or tryptophan. The D gene is left open where the match is weak. Rows may omit the clone size; those that give it use once, few, many or a size class.

size	V	J	D	CDR3
-	TRBV6-1	TRBJ2-7	TRBD2	CASSTRARGGHEQYF
-	TRBV2	TRBJ1-5	-	CASKYSGNNQPQHF
-	TRBV6-6	TRBJ1-2	-	CASSPRYGYTF
-	TRBV5-4	TRBJ2-1	-	CASSFGGYNEQFF
-	TRBV6-4	TRBJ2-1	-	CASSDPFSNEQFF
once	TRBV13	TRBJ2-1	TRBD2	CASSLRASGGYNEQFF
once	TRBV18	TRBJ2-1	-	CASSPSYEQFF
-	TRBV28	TRBJ1-5	-	CASRPWTVSNQPQHF
-	TRBV5-1	TRBJ1-1	-	CASSLSVSNTEAFF
-	TRBV9	TRBJ2-5	-	CASSVGADMQETQYF
-	TRBV4-1	TRBJ2-2	TRBD1	CASSPRTGKNTGELFF
-	TRBV7-2	TRBJ1-3	TRBD1	CASSLAGTASGNTIYF
-	TRBV27	TRBJ2-6	TRBD2	CASSTRTSGGATAGANVLTF
-	TRBV19	TRBJ2-2	-	CASSIQGGKNTGELFF
-	TRBV27	TRBJ1-1	TRBD1	CASSLTGTGNAFF
-	TRBV10-3	TRBJ1-2	-	CAISESGTRDGYTF
once	TRBV5-1	TRBJ1-4	-	CASSLLSWGSNEKLFF
-	TRBV4-1	TRBJ1-4	-	CASSQLVAEKLFF
-	TRBV4-3	TRBJ2-7	TRBD2	CASSQLLAGGREQYF
once	TRBV29-1	TRBJ1-1	-	CSGKTGSNTEAFF
once	TRBV29-1	TRBJ1-4	-	CSVAGQRDYEKLFF
-	TRBV7-9	TRBJ2-7	-	CASSSTGLFYEQYF
-	TRBV30	TRBJ1-3	-	CAWSVLGGAAGNTIYF
once	TRBV7-9	TRBJ1-1	-	CASSPGTGYTEAFF
once	TRBV2	TRBJ2-3	-	CAISKGGVFTDTQYF
few	TRBV18	TRBJ2-7	TRBD2	CASSPTSGGSYEQYF
-	TRBV6-5	TRBJ2-7	-	CASSYSRTDNEQYF
-	TRBV5-1	TRBJ2-1	-	CASSLFEEGEQFF
-	TRBV7-3	TRBJ2-6	TRBD1	CASSPRQGRSGANVLTF
-	TRBV2	TRBJ2-1	TRBD1	CASSEQGAPNEQFF
-	TRBV10-3	TRBJ1-1	-	CAIINELNTEAFF
-	TRBV10-3	TRBJ2-3	-	CAISEGASTDTQYF
once	TRBV25-1	TRBJ1-1	-	CASSNSGVLNTEAFF
few	TRBV9	TRBJ1-3	-	CASTQSGAGNTIYF
-	TRBV5-1	TRBJ1-2	TRBD1	CASRPGQAYGYTF
-	TRBV5-1	TRBJ2-2	TRBD1	CASSHRDRGLRGGELFF
-	TRBV4-3	TRBJ2-3	TRBD2	CASSQAGSGGPEGDTQYF
-	TRBV4-3	TRBJ2-3	-	CASSRRGTDTQYF
-	TRBV2	TRBJ2-7	TRBD2	CASSEDEGLAGAYEQYF
-	TRBV6-5	TRBJ2-7	-	CASSYEGPALEQYF
-	TRBV6-4	TRBJ2-7	TRBD2	CAGSGRGVYEQYF
-	TRBV2	TRBJ2-7	TRBD1	CASSAGGEQYF
-	TRBV7-3	TRBJ2-5	-	CASSPGYQETQYF
-	TRBV5-8	TRBJ2-7	-	CASSNGGFRGPYEQYF
-	TRBV4-1	TRBJ1-2	-	CASSPLGGSKYGYTF
-	TRBV5-8	TRBJ1-1	-	CASSLLYGRSGAFF
-	TRBV4-2	TRBJ2-1	-	CASSQETGNEQFF
-	TRBV6-5	TRBJ1-5	-	CASSLGQTNQPQHF
-	TRBV27	TRBJ2-7	-	CASSLGSGLYEQYF
-	TRBV11-2	TRBJ1-1	TRBD1	CASSYYRGNTEAFF
-	TRBV27	TRBJ2-3	TRBD2	CASSSSGGRTDTQYF
-	TRBV5-4	TRBJ2-1	TRBD2	CASSAGGGRTRYNEQFF
-	TRBV7-6	TRBJ2-5	-	CASSKKWRERGETQYF